This T cell receptor beta chain was sequenced during a study of technical replicates of blood from a handful of donors. Libraries were prepared by immunoSEQ multiplex PCR; TCRdb keeps only in-frame clonotypes and omits some of them. The sample shows 60,000 to 85,000 clones, just under 95% of them seen only once. The CDR3 is 15 amino acids. V shed 7 bases and J shed 4 bases, with 16 bases lying between them. The germline V gene encodes CDR1 MDHEN and CDR2 SYDVKM. Input material: T cells isolated from PBMCs. The sequence came from a human donor in good health. The chain is built from TRBV28 and TRBJ2-2; tentative D call: TRBD2 (5 bases). This chain's CDR3 is CASTRLAPFTGELFF. The CDR3 DNA follows: TGTGCCAGCACCCGTTTAGCGCCATTCACCGGGGAGCTGTTTTTT.